This T cell receptor beta chain is drawn from a study of tumor-infiltrating lymphocytes in primary liver carcinoma. The source of the blood RNA was unsorted whole blood, and germline DNA was extracted as well. The sample holds a few counts of this clonotype. This may stem from a read error, because a much larger clone lies one nucleotide away. This CDR3 spans 13 amino acids. Making TCR beta cDNA involved approximately 0.5 ug total RNA and a constant-region primer. Libraries of TCR beta came from three nested multiplex PCR rounds with slightly modified ARM-PCR. The study ran its first two PCR rounds for nine to ten cycles each, using TRBV1-TRBV30 forward primers and a C-beta reverse primer. TCRdb analysed the multiplex PCR reads with MiXCR anew, one entry per CDR3 protein. The sample yields under 200,000 distinct CDR3 sequences, approximately 64% seen once.

This clonotype was obtained from a woman aged 55-75 years with primary liver carcinoma and hepatitis B virus infection. The chain employs TRBV12-3 or TRBV12-4 and TRBJ2-1, with D perhaps assigned TRBD1 or TRBD2 (5 bases each). The specimen sequenced was peripheral blood. The CDR3 region is CVSIRDRGGEQFF. The CDR3 region has the DNA TGTGTCAGCATCCGGGACCGTGGCGGTGAGCAGTTCTTC.